The source of this T cell receptor beta chain is a study of long-term antiretroviral therapy in people with HIV. Whole-study findings and limits: Clones with expansion before ART led the repertoire at all time points.

Turning to this clone: Its antigen is undetermined.

No donor had fewer than one pre-ART PBMC sample or fewer than two post-ART PBMC samples. Prior to DNA extraction, the samples held about 0.85-10 million cryopreserved PBMC. The CDR3 is 16 amino acids. Looked up from germline, CDR1 is SEHNR and CDR2 is FQNEAQ (reference sequence). V gave up 2 bases and J gave up 0 bases, with 12 bases separating them. Runs used v3.0 of the immunoSEQ assay and were done at survey level. TCRdb's copy holds only in-frame clones and misses some; the assay was immunoSEQ multiplex PCR. The data show about 20,000 clones, 80% seen once. Material: unsorted PBMCs, obtained 0.2 years after starting antiretroviral therapy. The sequence derives from a woman between 35 and 50 years old with HIV. The V and J genes are TRBV7-9 and TRBJ2-3; no clear D gene. Written as DNA, the CDR3 is TGTGCCAGCAGCTTACTCCGGGCAACCAGCACAGATACGCAGTATTTT. Protein product: CASSLLRATSTDTQYF.